Presented here are 4 T cell receptor beta chains from one specimen sequenced in a study of a mutant IDH1 vaccine in newly diagnosed glioma. TCRdb's copy holds only in-frame clones and misses some; the assay was immunoSEQ multiplex PCR. Here the sample spans 20,000 to 25,000 clones, roughly 78% being singletons. These receptors' antigens are unknown. Regarding time point: week 23, last vaccination. Mutant IDH1 20-mer peptide, at 300 ug, made up each vaccine dose, with topical imiquimod. The sample in question was PBMCs, obtained from a glioma patient whose treatment included an IDH1 peptide vaccine. Source of these receptors: a man aged 25 to 40 with glioma.

The table lists this clone with a few counts. The rearrangement uses TRBV5-5 and TRBJ1-5; the D gene is possibly TRBD1 (5 bases). CDR1 SGHKS and CDR2 YYEKEE come from the germline V gene (reference sequence). The V gene lost 4 bases and the J gene lost 2 bases, with 7 bases spanning the gap. This CDR3 is 13 amino acids long. CDR3 amino acids: CASSVRGNQPQHF. In nucleotides, the CDR3 is TGTGCCAGCAGCGTCAGGGGCAATCAGCCCCAGCATTTT.

V usage is TRBV4-2 and J usage is TRBJ1-1; D uncertain. There are 14 residues in the CDR3. In germline, CDR1 is LGHNA, CDR2 YNFKEQ. Trimming removed 2 bases from V and 0 bases from J, with 7 bases in between. CDR3 region: CASSQWRMNTEAFF. CDR3 coding DNA: TGTGCCAGCAGCCAATGGCGGATGAACACTGAAGCTTTCTTT.

The V and J genes are TRBV29-1 and TRBJ1-2, with 7 bases aligning to TRBD1. The germline gives CDR1 SQVTM, CDR2 ANQGSEA. V shed 7 bases and J 6 bases; nucleotides not matched to a gene: 5. The CDR3 is 11 residues long. DNA for the CDR3: TGCAGCGCCTGGACAGGCGATGGCTACACCTTC. It yields the protein CSAWTGDGYTF.

V and J are TRBV19 and TRBJ1-5; D remains ambiguous. Germline CDR1 LNHDA, CDR2 SQIVND (reference sequence). Deletions cut 3 bases from V and 6 bases from J, with 6 bases between. The CDR3 spans 12 residues. CDR3 loop: CASSIPPQPQHF. The CDR3 DNA sequence: TGTGCCAGTAGTATCCCCCCTCAGCCCCAGCATTTT.